These 20 T cell receptor beta chains were all obtained from the same sample, sequenced in a study of STAT5B mutations in CD4+ large granular lymphocyte leukemia. The data were produced by immunoSEQ multiplex PCR, yet TCRdb's version contains in-frame clones alone and is incomplete. Here the sample spans some 30,000 clones, about three quarters being singletons. Sequenced material: CD4+ T cells from blood buffy coats. These receptors originate from a human donor in good health.

The gene calls are TRBV5-1 and TRBJ1-1; no reliable D call. Germline CDR1 and CDR2: SGHRS and YFSETQ. Trimming left V 2 bases short and J 1 base short, with 9 bases between. The CDR3 runs 14 residues. CDR3 protein: CASSFTNGNTEAFF. The CDR3 region has the DNA TGCGCCAGCAGCTTCACTAACGGGAACACTGAAGCTTTCTTT.

This chain joins TRBV5-1 and TRBJ1-1; D gene unclear. V shed 4 bases and J shed 3 bases, with 13 bases lying between them. Germline loops: CDR1 SGHRS, CDR2 YFSETQ. The CDR3 is 14 amino acids. CDR3 amino acids: CASSPSGSDTEAFF. CDR3 DNA sequence: TGCGCCAGCAGCCCCTCGGGCTCGGACACTGAAGCTTTCTTT.

The J gene is TRBJ2-7, the V gene TRBV2; TRBD1 aligns across 9 bases. V was pared by 6 bases and J by 3 bases, with 6 bases of the junction left unmatched. The V gene's germline CDR1 is SNHLY and CDR2 FYNNEI. CDR3 length: 14 amino acids. The DNA of the CDR3 is TGTGCCAGCAGGACCCGGGACAGGGACTACGAGCAGTACTTC. This codes for CASRTRDRDYEQYF.

This chain links TRBV30 with TRBJ2-5, with D unclear. The CDR3 covers 15 residues. CDR1 is GTSNPN, CDR2 SVGIG, per germline (reference sequence). The ends were cut back, 0 bases at V and 0 bases at J, with 11 bases in the middle. The CDR3 loop is CAWSVKGWYQETQYF. Written as DNA, the CDR3 is TGTGCCTGGAGTGTAAAGGGTTGGTACCAAGAGACCCAGTACTTC.

This sequence joins TRBV10-3 and TRBJ1-1; TRBD1 is a possible D gene (5 bases). The CDR3 is 13 amino acids. The germline V and J ends were trimmed by 4 bases and 3 bases, with 9 bases remaining between them. Germline V gene sequence: CDR1 ENHRY, CDR2 SYGVKD. CDR3 DNA: TGTGCCATCAGTGTACAGGAAGACACTGAAGCTTTCTTT. This encodes CAISVQEDTEAFF.

The chain combines TRBV5-5 with TRBJ1-3; D call uncertain. Trimming shortened V by 0 bases and J by 7 bases, and 11 bases separated the two germline ends. The CDR3 contains 14 residues. CDR1 and CDR2 from the germline V gene are SGHKS and YYEKEE (reference sequence). In DNA, the CDR3 is TGTGCCAGCAGCTTGGTGGGTTTAGAGAACACCATATATTTT. Translated, it gives CASSLVGLENTIYF.

The V gene is TRBV25-1, the J gene TRBJ2-7, with D hard to call. CDR3 length equals 13 residues. Trimming shortened V by 6 bases and J by 1 base, and 10 bases separated the two germline ends. Germline CDR1 reads MGHDK; CDR2 reads SYGVNS. CDR3 coding DNA: TGTGCCAGCAGAGACGCCTCTTCCTACGAGCAGTACTTC. It codes for CASRDASSYEQYF.

This clone has more than one count but fewer than ten. The gene calls are TRBV5-1 and TRBJ1-1; possibly TRBD1 for D (5 bases). CDR3 length: 12 residues. V lost 5 bases and J 6 bases, leaving 11 bases between the germline ends. Germline values: CDR1 SGHRS, CDR2 YFSETQ. Here the CDR3 DNA reads TGCGCCAGCAGTCAAGGGACCTCTGAAGCTTTCTTT. Encoded protein: CASSQGTSEAFF.

V gene TRBV7-9 combines with J gene TRBJ1-1, with 8 nucleotides matching TRBD1. Per the germline V gene, CDR1 is SEHNR and CDR2 is FQNEAQ (reference sequence). With V trimmed by 5 bases and J by 0 bases, 11 bases remained unmatched. This CDR3 is 17 amino acids long. The CDR3 region has the DNA TGTGCCAGCAGCCCTAGTTGGGGGACAGGACTGAACACTGAAGCTTTCTTT. Translation: CASSPSWGTGLNTEAFF.

This clone was counted a single time. The chain uses TRBV6-6 and TRBJ2-7; 9 bases agree with TRBD1. CDR1 and CDR2 (germline): MNHNY, SVGAGI (reference sequence). The V gene end was trimmed by 6 bases and the J gene end by 0 bases; junction bases not matched to a gene: 3. The CDR3 is 14 residues long. CDR3 DNA: TGTGCCAGCAGACCGACAGGGGGCTCCTACGAGCAGTACGTC. This gives the protein CASRPTGGSYEQYV.

The chain couples TRBV10-3 to TRBJ2-1, with D unresolved. Germline V gene sequence: CDR1 ENHRY, CDR2 SYGVKD. The CDR3 spans 11 residues. V dropped 5 bases and J dropped 6 bases, with 5 bases sitting between them. The CDR3 spells CAISNVNEQFF. For the CDR3, the DNA is TGTGCCATCAGTAACGTCAATGAGCAGTTCTTC.

The rearrangement links TRBV14 to TRBJ2-1; 7 nucleotides align to TRBD1. Germline assignment: CDR1 SGHDN and CDR2 FVKESK. V was pared by 4 bases and J by 9 bases, with 12 bases of the junction left unmatched. The CDR3 loop spans 15 amino acids. The CDR3 loop is CASSRGQAGAGEQFF. In DNA, the CDR3 is TGTGCCAGCAGCCGTGGACAGGCTGGGGCGGGTGAGCAGTTCTTC.

This clone was seen only once. The rearrangement links TRBV27 to TRBJ2-7; maybe TRBD2 (5 bases). The CDR3 sequence is 13 residues long. Germline-derived CDR1 and CDR2 are MNHEY and SMNVEV (reference sequence). V lost 2 bases and J 3 bases, leaving 8 bases between the germline ends. The CDR3 coding sequence is TGTGCCAGCAGTTTAGGACTGTTCTACGAGCAGTACTTC. This encodes CASSLGLFYEQYF.

This clone appeared a few times. The V and J genes are TRBV19 and TRBJ1-1; 7 nucleotides match TRBD1. CDR1 LNHDA and CDR2 SQIVND come from the germline V gene (reference sequence). The CDR3 is 14 amino acids. V shed 6 bases and J 2 bases; nucleotides not matched to a gene: 6. The CDR3 DNA sequence: TGTGCCAGTAGAACAGGGGTCCGAAACACTGAAGCTTTCTTT. Its translation is CASRTGVRNTEAFF.

The chain employs TRBV27 and TRBJ2-3; 10 bases align to TRBD2. Germline V lookup: CDR1 MNHEY, CDR2 SMNVEV (reference sequence). V was pared by 8 bases and J by 4 bases, with 6 bases of the junction left unmatched. The CDR3 runs 14 residues. The CDR3 DNA is TGTGCCAGCCGGGAAGCGGGAGGGTCAGATACGCAGTATTTT. Amino acid sequence: CASREAGGSDTQYF.

DNA for the CDR3: TGTGCCAGCAGCTTGTTCCCTCGGGGCCCTTCCTACGAGCAGTACTTC. Its protein is CASSLFPRGPSYEQYF. This chain links TRBV5-8 with TRBJ2-7; perhaps D is TRBD1 or TRBD2 (5 bases each). The ends were cut back, 1 base at V and 1 base at J, with 15 bases in the middle. Germline CDR1 SGHTS, CDR2 YDEGEE. There are 16 residues in the CDR3. Full variable domain (outside the CDR3, taken from reference TRBV5-8 and TRBJ2-7): EAGVTQSPTHLIKTRGQQATLRCSPISGHTSVYWYQQALGLGLQFLLWYDEGEERNRGNFPPRFSGRQFPNYSSELNVNALELEDSALYLCASSLFPRGPSYEQYFGPGTRLTVT.

The V and J genes are TRBV4-1 and TRBJ1-2; the match to TRBD1 covers 8 bases. The junction had 9 bases not matched to a gene; V was cut back by 3 bases and J by 3 bases. CDR1 and CDR2 (germline): MGHRA, YSYEKL. This CDR3 spans 16 amino acids. In DNA, the CDR3 is TGCGCCAGCAGCCATCTACCACCAGGGGGCGACTATGGCTACACCTTC. It specifies CASSHLPPGGDYGYTF.

The chain is built from TRBV6-6 and TRBJ2-6; unclear D gene. The germline V gene has CDR1 MNHNY and CDR2 SVGAGI (reference sequence). This CDR3 spans 15 amino acids. V was trimmed by 0 bases and J by 4 bases, leaving 7 bases between them. The CDR3, as DNA: TGTGCCAGCAGTTACTCGGCTACCGGGGCCAACGTCCTGACTTTC. Amino acids: CASSYSATGANVLTF.

The table lists this clone with a count of one. The chain carries TRBV6-5 and TRBJ1-2; no clear D. CDR3 length equals 13 residues. V was cut by 2 bases and J by 4 bases, with 8 bases left in between. Germline CDR1 and CDR2: MNHEY and SVGAGI. This chain's CDR3 is CASSYGRSYGYTF. The DNA of the CDR3 is TGTGCCAGCAGTTACGGCCGGTCCTATGGCTACACCTTC.

The chain has TRBV5-1 and TRBJ2-3; 9 bases align to TRBD2. The CDR3 has 16 amino acids. Losses at the gene ends were 3 bases for V and 1 base for J; bases not matched to a gene: 6. Germline CDR1 and CDR2: SGHRS and YFSETQ. Here the CDR3 reads CASSSVVAGGTDTQYF. As DNA, the CDR3 is TGCGCCAGCAGCTCGGTCGTAGCGGGGGGCACAGATACGCAGTATTTT.